The present T cell receptor (beta chain) was sequenced within a study of beta chain features in type 1 diabetes. Study-level information: Patients did not differ from healthy donors in age, gender or cell yield. Study observations and caveats: Insertions at VDJ junctions were less frequent in type 1 diabetes patients. These patients also deleted more nucleotides at the same junctions. Moderate yet significant TCRB CDR3 shortening was seen in Type 1 diabetes patients in all four CD4+ subsets. Within the patient group, naive, central memory and Treg TCRB repertoires appeared more similar to each other than within healthy donors.

Sorting based on CD45RO/CCR7/CD25/CD127/CD95/CD27 separated CD4+ naive, central memory, regulatory and stem cell-like memory cells. The isolated RNA, all of it, was reverse transcribed, so expressed TCRB transcripts were what got sequenced. The table came from immunoSEQ multiplex PCR; TCRdb's copy has only in-frame clones and leaves some out. The table shows 250,000 or so clones, with roughly 21% occurring only once. Of note for this clone: Its target is not known.

Per the germline V gene, CDR1 is ENHRY and CDR2 is SYGVKD. The ends were cut back, 9 bases at V and 2 bases at J, with 10 bases in the middle. The CDR3 has 13 residues. This TCR derives from a woman between 40 and 55 years old with type 1 diabetes. The sequenced sample was naive CD4+ T cells from blood. The chain carries TRBV10-3 and TRBJ2-2; D perhaps matches TRBD1 (6 bases). CDR3 DNA: TGTGCCATTGGGACAACTAACACCGGGGAGCTGTTTTTT. It specifies CAIGTTNTGELFF.